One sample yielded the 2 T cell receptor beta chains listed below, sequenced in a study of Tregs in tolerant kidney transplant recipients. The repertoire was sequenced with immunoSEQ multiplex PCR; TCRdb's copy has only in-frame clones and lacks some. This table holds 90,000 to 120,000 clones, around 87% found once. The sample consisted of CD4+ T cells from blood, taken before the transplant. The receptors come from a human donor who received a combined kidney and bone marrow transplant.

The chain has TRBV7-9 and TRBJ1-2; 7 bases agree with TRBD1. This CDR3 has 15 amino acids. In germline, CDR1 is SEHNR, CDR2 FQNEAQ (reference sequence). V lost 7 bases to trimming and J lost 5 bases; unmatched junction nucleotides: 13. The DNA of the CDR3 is TGTGCCAGCATCTCGTCCGGCGGACAGGCTTATGGCTACACCTTC. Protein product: CASISSGGQAYGYTF.

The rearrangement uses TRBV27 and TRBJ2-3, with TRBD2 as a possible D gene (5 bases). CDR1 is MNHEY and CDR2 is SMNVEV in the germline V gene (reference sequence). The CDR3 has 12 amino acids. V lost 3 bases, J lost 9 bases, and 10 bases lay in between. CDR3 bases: TGTGCCAGCAGTTTTCGAGGGTACACGCAGTATTTT. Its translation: CASSFRGYTQYF.